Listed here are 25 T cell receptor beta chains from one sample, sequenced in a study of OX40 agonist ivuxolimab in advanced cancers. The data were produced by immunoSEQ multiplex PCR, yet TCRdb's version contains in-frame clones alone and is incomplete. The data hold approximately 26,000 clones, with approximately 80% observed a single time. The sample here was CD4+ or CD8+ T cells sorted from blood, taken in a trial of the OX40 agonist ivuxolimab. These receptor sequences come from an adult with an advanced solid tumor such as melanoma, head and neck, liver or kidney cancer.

CDR3 nucleotide sequence: TGTGCCAGCAGTTATAGCCTGAACACTGAAGCTTTCTTT. This gives the protein CASSYSLNTEAFF. V usage is TRBV6-5 and J usage is TRBJ1-1, with D unclear. This CDR3 region has 13 residues. CDR1 MNHEY and CDR2 SVGAGI come from the germline V gene. Trimming shortened V by 3 bases and J by 0 bases, and 5 bases separated the two germline ends.

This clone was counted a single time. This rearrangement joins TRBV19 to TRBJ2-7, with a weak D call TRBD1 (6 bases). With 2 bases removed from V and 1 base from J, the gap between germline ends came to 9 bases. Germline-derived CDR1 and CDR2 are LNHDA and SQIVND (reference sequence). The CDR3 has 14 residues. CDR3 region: CASSITGISYEQYF. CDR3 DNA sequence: TGTGCCAGTAGTATAACAGGGATATCCTACGAGCAGTACTTC.

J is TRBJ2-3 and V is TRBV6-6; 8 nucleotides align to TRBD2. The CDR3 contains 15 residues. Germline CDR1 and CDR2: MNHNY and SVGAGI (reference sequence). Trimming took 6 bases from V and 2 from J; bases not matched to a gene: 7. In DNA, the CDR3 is TGTGCCAGCAGGAAAAGCGGGGGTCTCACAGATACGCAGTATTTT. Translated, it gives CASRKSGGLTDTQYF.

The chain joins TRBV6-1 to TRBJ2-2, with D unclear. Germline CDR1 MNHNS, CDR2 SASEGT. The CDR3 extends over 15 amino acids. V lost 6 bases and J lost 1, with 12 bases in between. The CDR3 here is CASRQGRLNTGELFF. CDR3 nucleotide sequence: TGTGCCAGCAGACAAGGTCGGTTGAACACCGGGGAGCTGTTTTTT.

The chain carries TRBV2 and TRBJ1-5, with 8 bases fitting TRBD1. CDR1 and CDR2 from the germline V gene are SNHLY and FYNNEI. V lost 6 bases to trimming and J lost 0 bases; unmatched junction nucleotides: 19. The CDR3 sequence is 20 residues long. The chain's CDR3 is CASSEILTGAVWGSNQPQHF. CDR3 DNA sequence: TGTGCCAGCAGCGAAATCCTGACAGGGGCGGTGTGGGGTAGCAATCAGCCCCAGCATTTT.

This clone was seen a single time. The CDR3 loop is CASSLITDEQYF. The DNA of the CDR3 is TGTGCCAGCAGCTTAATCACGGACGAGCAGTACTTC. This chain joins TRBV13 and TRBJ2-7; D is unresolved. Germline CDR1 reads PRHDT; CDR2 reads FYEKMQ (reference sequence). Between the trimmed V and J ends, which lost 2 bases and 5 bases, there was a span of 7 bases. CDR3 length equals 12 residues.

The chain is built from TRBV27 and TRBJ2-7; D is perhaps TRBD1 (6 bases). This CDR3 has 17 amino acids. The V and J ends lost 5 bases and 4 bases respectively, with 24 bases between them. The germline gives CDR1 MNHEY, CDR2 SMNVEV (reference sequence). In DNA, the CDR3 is TGTGCCAGCAGTCCCCCGTTGCTCCCCGGGCAGGGGTACGAGCAGTACTTC. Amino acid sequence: CASSPPLLPGQGYEQYF.

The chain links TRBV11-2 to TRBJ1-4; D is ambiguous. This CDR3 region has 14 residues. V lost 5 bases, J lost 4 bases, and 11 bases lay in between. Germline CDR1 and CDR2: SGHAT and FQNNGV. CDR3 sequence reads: CASSKAGRNEKLFF. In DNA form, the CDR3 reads TGTGCCAGCAGCAAGGCGGGTCGTAATGAAAAACTGTTTTTT. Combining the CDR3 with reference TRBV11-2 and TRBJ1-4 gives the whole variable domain EAGVAQSPRYKIIEKRQSVAFWCNPISGHATLYWYQQILGQGPKLLIQFQNNGVVDDSQLPKDRFSAERLKGVDSTLKIQPAKLEDSAVYLCASSKAGRNEKLFFGSGTQLSVL.

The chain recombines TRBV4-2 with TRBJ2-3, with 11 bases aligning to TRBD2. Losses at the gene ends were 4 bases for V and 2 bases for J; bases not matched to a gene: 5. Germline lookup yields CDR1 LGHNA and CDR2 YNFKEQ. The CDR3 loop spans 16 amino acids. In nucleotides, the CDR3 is TGTGCCAGCAGCCCAGGGACTAGCGGATACACAGATACGCAGTATTTT. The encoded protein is CASSPGTSGYTDTQYF.

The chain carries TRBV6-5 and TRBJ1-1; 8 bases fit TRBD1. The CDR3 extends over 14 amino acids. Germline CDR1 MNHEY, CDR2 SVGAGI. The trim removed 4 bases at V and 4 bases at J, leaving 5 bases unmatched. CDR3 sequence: CASSWTGSGTEAFF. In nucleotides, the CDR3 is TGTGCCAGCAGTTGGACAGGGTCCGGCACTGAAGCTTTCTTT.

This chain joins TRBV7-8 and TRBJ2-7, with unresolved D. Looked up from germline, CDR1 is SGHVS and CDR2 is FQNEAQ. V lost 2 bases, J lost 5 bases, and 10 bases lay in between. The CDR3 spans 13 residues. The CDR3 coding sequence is TGTGCCAGCAGCTTAATCAGATCCCACGAGCAGTACTTC. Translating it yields CASSLIRSHEQYF.

The CDR3 coding sequence is TGTGCCAGCAGTGACAACGGGACAGGGAGGTGGTGGACCGGGGAGCTGTTTTTT. Translated: CASSDNGTGRWWTGELFF. The J gene is TRBJ2-2, the V gene TRBV25-1; TRBD1 matches 9 bases. V gave up 3 bases and J gave up 5 bases; unmatched junction bases: 13. The CDR3 loop spans 18 amino acids. Germline-derived CDR1 and CDR2 are MGHDK and SYGVNS.

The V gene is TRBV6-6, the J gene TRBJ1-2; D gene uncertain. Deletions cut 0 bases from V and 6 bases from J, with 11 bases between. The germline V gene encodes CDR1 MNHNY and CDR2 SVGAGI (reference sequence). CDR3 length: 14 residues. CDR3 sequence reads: CASSYSSPPNGYTF. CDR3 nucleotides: TGTGCCAGCAGTTACTCGTCCCCACCCAATGGCTACACCTTC.

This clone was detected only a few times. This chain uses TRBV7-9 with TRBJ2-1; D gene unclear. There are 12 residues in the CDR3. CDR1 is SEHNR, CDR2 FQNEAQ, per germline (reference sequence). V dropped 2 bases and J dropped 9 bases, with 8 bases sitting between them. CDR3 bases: TGTGCCAGCAGCTTAACCCGGGCTGAGCAGTTCTTC. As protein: CASSLTRAEQFF.

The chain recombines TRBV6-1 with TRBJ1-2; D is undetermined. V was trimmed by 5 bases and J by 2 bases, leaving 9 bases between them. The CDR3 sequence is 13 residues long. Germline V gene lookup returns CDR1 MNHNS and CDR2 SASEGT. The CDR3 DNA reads TGTGCCAGCAGTTTGTCTCTCAACTATGGCTACACCTTC. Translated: CASSLSLNYGYTF.

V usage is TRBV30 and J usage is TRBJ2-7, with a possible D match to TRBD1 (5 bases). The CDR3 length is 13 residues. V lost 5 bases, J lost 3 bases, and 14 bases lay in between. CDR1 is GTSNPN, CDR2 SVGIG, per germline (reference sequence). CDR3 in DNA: TGTGCCTGGCGCCGAGACAGCTACTACGAGCAGTACTTC. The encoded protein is CAWRRDSYYEQYF.

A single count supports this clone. In nucleotides, the CDR3 is TGCAGCGGGAGGGGTACTGAAGCTTTCTTT. Amino acids: CSGRGTEAFF. The rearrangement links TRBV29-1 to TRBJ1-1, with D tentatively TRBD1 (5 bases). Germline CDR1 SQVTM, CDR2 ANQGSEA. The germline V and J ends were trimmed by 7 bases and 5 bases, with 8 bases remaining between them. The CDR3 consists of 10 residues.

The CDR3 coding sequence is TGTGCCAGCAGCTTAGATCCACGGGCCAGCCTCAATGAAAAACTGTTTTTT. Its translation: CASSLDPRASLNEKLFF. This sequence joins TRBV7-2 and TRBJ1-4, with D unclear. V was pared by 1 base and J by 5 bases, with 17 bases between. CDR1 and CDR2 from the germline V gene are SGHTA and FQGNSA. This CDR3 has 17 amino acids.

CDR3 nucleotide sequence: TGCGCCAGCAGGAGTAGGGAAAATTCCGGGGAGCTGTTTTTT. Translation: CASRSRENSGELFF. The chain links TRBV4-3 to TRBJ2-2; D unresolved. The CDR3 runs 14 residues. Deletions cut 6 bases from V and 6 bases from J, with 14 bases between. CDR1 is LGHNA and CDR2 is YSLEER in the germline V gene.

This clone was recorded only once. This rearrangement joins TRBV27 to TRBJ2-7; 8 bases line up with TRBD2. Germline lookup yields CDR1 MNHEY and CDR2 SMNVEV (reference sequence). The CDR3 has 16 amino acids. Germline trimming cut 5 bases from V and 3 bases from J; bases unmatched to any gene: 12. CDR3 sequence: CASSLFMGTSGYEQYF. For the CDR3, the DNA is TGTGCCAGCAGTCTCTTTATGGGGACTAGTGGCTACGAGCAGTACTTC.

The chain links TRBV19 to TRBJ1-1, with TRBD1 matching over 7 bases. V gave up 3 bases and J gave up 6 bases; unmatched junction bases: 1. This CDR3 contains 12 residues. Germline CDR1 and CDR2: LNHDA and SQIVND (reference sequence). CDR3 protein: CASSIGTAEAFF. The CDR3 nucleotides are TGTGCCAGTAGTATCGGGACAGCTGAAGCTTTCTTT.

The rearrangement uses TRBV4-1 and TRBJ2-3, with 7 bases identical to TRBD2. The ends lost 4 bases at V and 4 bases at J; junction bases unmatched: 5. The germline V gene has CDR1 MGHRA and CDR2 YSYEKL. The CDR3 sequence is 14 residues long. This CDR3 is CASSPGLGADTQYF. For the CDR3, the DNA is TGCGCCAGCAGCCCCGGACTAGGGGCAGATACGCAGTATTTT.

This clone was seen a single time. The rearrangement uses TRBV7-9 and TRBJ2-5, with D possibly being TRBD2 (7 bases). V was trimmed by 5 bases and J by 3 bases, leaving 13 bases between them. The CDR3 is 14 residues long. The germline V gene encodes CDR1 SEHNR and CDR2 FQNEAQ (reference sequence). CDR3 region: CASSPGGREETQYF. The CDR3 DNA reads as TGTGCCAGCAGCCCCGGGGGGCGGGAAGAGACCCAGTACTTC.

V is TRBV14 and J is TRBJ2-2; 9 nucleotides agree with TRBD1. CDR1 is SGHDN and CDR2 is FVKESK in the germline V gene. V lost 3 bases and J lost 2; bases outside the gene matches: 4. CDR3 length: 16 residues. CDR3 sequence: CASSHPTGGNTGELFF. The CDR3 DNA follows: TGTGCCAGCAGCCATCCGACAGGGGGAAACACCGGGGAGCTGTTTTTT.

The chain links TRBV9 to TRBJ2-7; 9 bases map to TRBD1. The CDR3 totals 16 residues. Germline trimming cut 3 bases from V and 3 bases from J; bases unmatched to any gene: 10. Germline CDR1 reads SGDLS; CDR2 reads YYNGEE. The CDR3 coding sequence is TGTGCCAGCAGCGCAGTAGGGGGACAGGGACTCTACGAGCAGTACTTC. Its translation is CASSAVGGQGLYEQYF.